Included here is one TCR beta chain sequence, with context. Its target is unknown. The germline V gene encodes CDR1 KGHSH and CDR2 LQKENI. The CDR3 runs to 17 residues. J was trimmed by 1 base and V by 0 bases; bases with no gene match: 5. This sample was taken from a study of cytotoxic CD8 clonotypes in ibrutinib-treated CLL. Study findings and constraints: Clonality went up at the time of ibrutinib response, stayed stable in sustained remission, and later dropped back toward its baseline level at progression.

Method: immunoSEQ multiplex PCR; TCRdb's copy keeps in-frame clones and lacks some. This table has tens of thousands of clones, under 70% appearing once. V gene TRBV18 combines with J gene TRBJ2-3; TRBD2 matches 9 bases. Sequencing used PBMCs, obtained after 12 months of ibrutinib treatment. The clonotype was recovered from a human donor with chronic lymphocytic leukemia. The CDR3 is CASSPPASSGGTDTQYF. The CDR3 DNA reads TGTGCCAGCTCACCACCGGCCTCTAGCGGGGGCACAGATACGCAGTATTTT.